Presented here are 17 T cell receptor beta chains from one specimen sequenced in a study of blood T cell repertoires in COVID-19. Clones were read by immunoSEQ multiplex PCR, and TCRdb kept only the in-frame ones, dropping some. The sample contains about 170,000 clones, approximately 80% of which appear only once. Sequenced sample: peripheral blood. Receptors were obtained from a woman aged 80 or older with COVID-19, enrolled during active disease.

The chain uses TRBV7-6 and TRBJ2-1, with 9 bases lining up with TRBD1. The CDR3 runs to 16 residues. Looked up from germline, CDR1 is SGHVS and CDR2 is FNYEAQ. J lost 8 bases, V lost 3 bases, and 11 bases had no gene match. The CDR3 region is CASSLGTGGSSDEQFF. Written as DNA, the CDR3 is TGTGCCAGCAGCTTGGGAACAGGGGGCTCTTCGGATGAGCAGTTCTTC.

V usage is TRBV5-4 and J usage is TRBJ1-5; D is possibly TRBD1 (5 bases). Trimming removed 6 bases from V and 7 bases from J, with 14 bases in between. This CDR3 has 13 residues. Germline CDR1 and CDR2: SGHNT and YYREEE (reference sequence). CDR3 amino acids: CASTTEEGQPQHF. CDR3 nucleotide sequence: TGTGCCAGCACCACGGAGGAGGGGCAGCCCCAGCATTTT. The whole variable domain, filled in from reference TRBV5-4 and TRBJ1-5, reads ETGVTQSPTHLIKTRGQQVTLRCSSQSGHNTVSWYQQALGQGPQFIFQYYREEENGRGNFPPRFSGLQFPNYSSELNVNALELDDSALYLCASTTEEGQPQHFGDGTRLSIL.

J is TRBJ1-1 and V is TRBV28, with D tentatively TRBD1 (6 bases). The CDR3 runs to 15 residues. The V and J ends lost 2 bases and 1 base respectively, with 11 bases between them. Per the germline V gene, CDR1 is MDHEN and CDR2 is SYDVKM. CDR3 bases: TGTGCCAGCAGTTTAAGGGGGGGAGGGAACACTGAAGCTTTCTTT. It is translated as CASSLRGGGNTEAFF.

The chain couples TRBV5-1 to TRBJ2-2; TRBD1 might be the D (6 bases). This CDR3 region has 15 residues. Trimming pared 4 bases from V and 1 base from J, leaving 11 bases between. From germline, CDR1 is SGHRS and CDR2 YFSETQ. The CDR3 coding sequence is TGCGCCAGCAGCATCGGACAGCAGAACACCGGGGAGCTGTTTTTT. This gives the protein CASSIGQQNTGELFF.

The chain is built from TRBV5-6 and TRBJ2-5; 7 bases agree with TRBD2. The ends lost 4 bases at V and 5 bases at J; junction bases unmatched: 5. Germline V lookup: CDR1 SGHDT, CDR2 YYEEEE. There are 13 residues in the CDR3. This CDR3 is CASSRSGVETQYF. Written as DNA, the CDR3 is TGTGCCAGCAGCCGAAGCGGGGTGGAGACCCAGTACTTC.

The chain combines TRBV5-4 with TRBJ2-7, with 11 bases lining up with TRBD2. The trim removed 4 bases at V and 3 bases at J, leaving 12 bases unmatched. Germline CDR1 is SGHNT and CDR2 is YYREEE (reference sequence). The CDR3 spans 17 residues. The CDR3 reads CASSPRPPTSGDYEQYF. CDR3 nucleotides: TGTGCCAGCAGCCCCCGTCCCCCGACTAGCGGGGACTACGAGCAGTACTTC.

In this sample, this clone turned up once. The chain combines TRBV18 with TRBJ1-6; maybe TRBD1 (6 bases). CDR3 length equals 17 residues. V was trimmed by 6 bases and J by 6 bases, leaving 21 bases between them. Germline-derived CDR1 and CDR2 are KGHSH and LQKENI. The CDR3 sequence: CASSPAFLGRGNSPLHF. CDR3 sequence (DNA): TGTGCCAGCTCTCCGGCGTTTCTGGGCAGGGGTAATTCACCCCTCCACTTT.

The CDR3 DNA reads TGTGCCAGCCGGAGGGGAGAGAACACTGAAGCTTTCTTT. Translating gives CASRRGENTEAFF. The gene calls are TRBV2 and TRBJ1-1; D perhaps matches TRBD1 (5 bases). Per germline, CDR1 SNHLY and CDR2 FYNNEI. Trimming took off 8 bases at V and 1 base at J, with 11 bases between the two ends. The CDR3 runs 13 residues.

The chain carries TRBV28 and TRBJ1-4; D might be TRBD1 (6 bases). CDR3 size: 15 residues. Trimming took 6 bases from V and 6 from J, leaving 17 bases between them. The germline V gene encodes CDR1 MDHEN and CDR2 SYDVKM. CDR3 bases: TGTGCCAGCAGGGAGGGGGGGGCCCGTGATGAAAAACTGTTTTTT. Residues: CASREGGARDEKLFF.

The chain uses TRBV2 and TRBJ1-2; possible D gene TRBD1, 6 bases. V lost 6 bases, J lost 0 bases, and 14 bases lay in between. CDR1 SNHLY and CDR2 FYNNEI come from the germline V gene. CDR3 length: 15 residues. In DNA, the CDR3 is TGTGCCAGCAGGAAGGGGGGGGACACTAACTATGGCTACACCTTC. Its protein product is CASRKGGDTNYGYTF.

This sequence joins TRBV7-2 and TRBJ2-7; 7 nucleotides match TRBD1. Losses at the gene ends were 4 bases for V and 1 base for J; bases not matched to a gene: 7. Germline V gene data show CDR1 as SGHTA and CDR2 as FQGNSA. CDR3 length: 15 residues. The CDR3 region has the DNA TGTGCCAGCAGCTCATCGACAGGGACATCCTACGAGCAGTACTTC. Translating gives CASSSSTGTSYEQYF.

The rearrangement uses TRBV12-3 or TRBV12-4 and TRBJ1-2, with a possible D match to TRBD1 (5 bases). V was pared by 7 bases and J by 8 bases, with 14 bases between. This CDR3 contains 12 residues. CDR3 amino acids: CASKVWGGGYTF. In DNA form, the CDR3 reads TGTGCCAGCAAAGTGTGGGGGGGAGGCTACACCTTC.

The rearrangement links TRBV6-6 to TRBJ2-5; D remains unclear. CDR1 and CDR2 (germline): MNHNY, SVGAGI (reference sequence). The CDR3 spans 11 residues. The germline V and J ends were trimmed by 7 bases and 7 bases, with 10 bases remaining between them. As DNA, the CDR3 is TGTGCCAGCACTAGTCGCGGGACCCAGTACTTC. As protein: CASTSRGTQYF.

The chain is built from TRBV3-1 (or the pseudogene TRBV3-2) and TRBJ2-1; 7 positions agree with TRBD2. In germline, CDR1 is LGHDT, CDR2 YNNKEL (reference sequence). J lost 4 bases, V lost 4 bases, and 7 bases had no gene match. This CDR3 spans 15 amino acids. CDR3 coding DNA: TGTGCCAGCAGCCCCCTCGGGGAGGGTTACAATGAGCAGTTCTTC. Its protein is CASSPLGEGYNEQFF.

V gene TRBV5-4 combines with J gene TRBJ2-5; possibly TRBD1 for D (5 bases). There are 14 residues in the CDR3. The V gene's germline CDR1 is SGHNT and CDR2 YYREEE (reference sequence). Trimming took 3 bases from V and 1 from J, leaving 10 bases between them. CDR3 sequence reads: CASSSGNIQETQYF. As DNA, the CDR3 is TGTGCCAGCAGCTCAGGGAACATCCAAGAGACCCAGTACTTC.

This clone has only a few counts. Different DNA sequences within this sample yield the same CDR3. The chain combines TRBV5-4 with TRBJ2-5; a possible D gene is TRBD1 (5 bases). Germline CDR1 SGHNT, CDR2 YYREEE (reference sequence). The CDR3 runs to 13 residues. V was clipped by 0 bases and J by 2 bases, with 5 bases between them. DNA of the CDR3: TGTGCCAGCAGCTTGGGACAGCAAGAGACCCAGTACTTC. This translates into CASSLGQQETQYF.

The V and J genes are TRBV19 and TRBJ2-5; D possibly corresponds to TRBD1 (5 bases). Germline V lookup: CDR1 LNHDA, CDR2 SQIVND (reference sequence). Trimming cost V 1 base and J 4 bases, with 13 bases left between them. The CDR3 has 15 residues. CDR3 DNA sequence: TGTGCCAGTAGTATAGGTCAGGGAAAAGCAGAGACCCAGTACTTC. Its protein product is CASSIGQGKAETQYF.